The rows below give T cell receptor beta chains drawn from one sample of a study of identical twins. TCRdb ran MiXCR on the 5' RACE reads and lists one entry per CDR3 protein. There are fewer than 500,000 distinct CDR3 sequences in the sample; roughly 26% occur only once, and about 2.9% lies in the top ten. These data were also filed under a second study, of T cells expressing NK-cell markers.

Sequenced input: CD4+ T cells sorted from blood. The source of these receptors is a woman under 30 in good health. CDR3s leave out the opening cysteine and the closing phenylalanine or tryptophan.

J gene,V gene,CDR3 protein
TRBJ2-7,TRBV6-1,ASSPRPVRDRSYEQY
TRBJ2-7,TRBV2,ASRMISGGRLKQY
TRBJ2-3,TRBV5-1,ASSQQKGATDTQY
TRBJ1-3,TRBV12-3/TRBV12-4,ASSLLGLGNTIY
TRBJ2-1,TRBV7-9,ASSLAGGEGEQF
TRBJ1-2,TRBV12-3/TRBV12-4,ASSLAYWGARGYT
TRBJ2-6,TRBV12-3/TRBV12-4,ASNQQGTGANVLT
TRBJ2-3,TRBV6-2/TRBV6-3,ASKDTRGFVSTDTQY
TRBJ2-7,TRBV5-1,ASRLSQGDYEQY
TRBJ2-5,TRBV9,ASSAQGGETQY
TRBJ2-3,TRBV20-1,SARAHLQNSLGTDTQY
TRBJ2-7,TRBV6-1,ASTGEGREQY
TRBJ1-4,TRBV5-1,ASSFTGPLGKLF
TRBJ2-3,TRBV9,ASSKGPGGTDTQY
TRBJ2-1,TRBV20-1,SAWRVQANEQF
TRBJ2-5,TRBV7-9,ASSLNFAGQGQETQY
TRBJ2-2,TRBV20-1,SASNRRTGELF
TRBJ2-1,TRBV20-1,SAIRYNEQF
TRBJ2-1,TRBV10-1,ASSGDRKGEQF
TRBJ1-4,TRBV25-1,ASSSGATNEKLF
TRBJ2-7,TRBV6-1,ASRGEFSRRRYEQY
TRBJ2-3,TRBV3-1,ASSLLRTDTQY
TRBJ1-3,TRBV7-8,ASSLRSTAARNTIY
TRBJ2-7,TRBV7-2,ASSLILAGVGYEQY
TRBJ2-5,TRBV5-1,ASGGDEETQY
TRBJ2-7,TRBV20-1,SAPRESTYEQY
TRBJ1-1,TRBV6-5,ASTSPGGSGNTEAF